This T cell receptor (beta chain) was observed in a study of T cells in localized non-small cell lung cancer. CDR1 and CDR2 (germline): LNHDA, SQIVND (reference sequence). The V gene lost 6 bases and the J gene lost 6 bases, with 14 bases spanning the gap. This CDR3 comprises 14 residues. A note on this clone: The antigen is unknown.

The assay was immunoSEQ multiplex PCR, and TCRdb's table has in-frame clones only and misses some. The top ten hold under 9% of the sample, which has several thousand clones, roughly 36% seen once. Study-wide findings and caveats: Since sequencing was restricted to only one region of the tumor, intratumor heterogeneity remains a possibility. Highest T cell clonality was seen in uninvolved adjacent lung, surpassing that measured in tumor. Adjacent lung exhibited a median of 57 among the 100 most abundant tumor clones. Increased T cell density in blood showed an association with longer overall survival.

This clonotype originated in a woman between 35 and 75 years old with stage I lung adenocarcinoma. This chain joins TRBV19 and TRBJ1-4; D perhaps matches TRBD1 (6 bases). The sample here was normal lung tissue next to the tumor, taken before any cancer treatment. CDR3 nucleotide sequence: TGTGCCAGTAGCCTGGGGGGGCAAGATGAAAAACTGTTTTTT. Amino acid sequence: CASSLGGQDEKLFF.